This T cell receptor beta chain was recorded in a study of blood T cell repertoires in COVID-19. Study information: The United States, Italy and Spain were the sources of the acute and convalescent COVID-19 samples. Sample material is recorded as cDNA or gDNA derived from T cells, B-cell-depleted T cells, or PBMCs.

As processed by the authors: Estimation of nucleated cell counts relied on the amplification of reference gene primers. TCRdb's table, derived via immunoSEQ multiplex PCR, lists solely in-frame clones and lacks some. That table supplies the V and J calls and clone size; D and trimming were determined from the DNA. The sample carries more than 100,000 clones, 86% recorded once. CDR1 LNHDA and CDR2 SQIVND come from the germline V gene (reference sequence). CDR3 length equals 16 residues. Unmatched junction bases numbered 14, after V lost 6 bases and J lost 7 bases. Source material: peripheral blood. This TCR was recovered from a man aged 35 to 55 with acute or convalescent COVID-19. This rearrangement joins TRBV19 to TRBJ2-2; the match to TRBD1 covers 7 bases. This CDR3 reads CASSLEGAISFGELFF. The CDR3 region has the DNA TGTGCCAGTAGCCTCGAGGGGGCCATCTCCTTCGGGGAGCTGTTTTTT.